A single sample is the source of the 6 T cell receptor beta chains below, sequenced in a study of T cell changes during pregnancy in multiple sclerosis. Sequencing was performed with immunoSEQ multiplex PCR; in TCRdb, only in-frame clones are kept and a portion is missing. The data contain fewer than 110,000 clones, 91% of them singletons. Sample: peripheral blood, taken in the second trimester of pregnancy. All receptors derive from a female donor with multiple sclerosis, enrolled in a pregnancy study.

This clone was counted once. This chain joins TRBV28 and TRBJ2-5, with D possibly TRBD2 on 6 matching bases. The CDR3 is 16 amino acids. Trimming took off 4 bases at V and 4 bases at J, with 19 bases between the two ends. The germline V gene encodes CDR1 MDHEN and CDR2 SYDVKM. CDR3 region: CASSSLGGGMTETQYF. CDR3 DNA: TGTGCCAGCAGTTCCTTGGGCGGCGGGATGACAGAGACCCAGTACTTC.

V usage is TRBV9 and J usage is TRBJ2-5, with TRBD1 matching over 11 bases. Germline values: CDR1 SGDLS, CDR2 YYNGEE. The length of the CDR3 is 16 residues. The V segment lost 1 base and the J segment 4 bases; nucleotides outside the gene matches: 6. CDR3 bases: TGTGCCAGCAGCGTAAGCCAGGGACAGGGGGGAGAGACCCAGTACTTC. It is translated as CASSVSQGQGGETQYF. Supplemented by reference TRBV9 and TRBJ2-5, the full variable domain reads DSGVTQTPKHLITATGQRVTLRCSPRSGDLSVYWYQQSLDQGLQFLIQYYNGEERAKGNILERFSAQQFPDLHSELNLSSLELGDSALYFCASSVSQGQGGETQYFGPGTRLLVL.

The V gene is TRBV7-8, the J gene TRBJ1-5, with 8 bases matching TRBD1. The CDR3 is made up of 18 amino acids. After removal of 3 bases from V and 4 bases from J, the junction contained 14 bases not matched to a gene. In germline, CDR1 is SGHVS, CDR2 FQNEAQ. CDR3 in amino acids: CASSLLGGDRTPNQPQHF. Here the CDR3 DNA reads TGTGCCAGCAGCTTGTTGGGGGGGGACAGGACTCCGAATCAGCCCCAGCATTTT.

J is TRBJ2-7 and V is TRBV28, with TRBD2 matching over 11 bases. Germline V CDR1 and CDR2: MDHEN, SYDVKM. Trimming removed 3 bases from V and 4 bases from J; junction bases left unmatched: 23. The CDR3 spans 21 residues. This chain's CDR3 is CASSFPETDLVAGGPEYEQYF. CDR3 bases: TGTGCCAGCAGTTTCCCGGAAACCGACCTAGTAGCGGGAGGGCCTGAATACGAGCAGTACTTC. Looking up the rest from reference TRBV28 and TRBJ2-7 gives the full variable domain: DVKVTQSSRYLVKRTGEKVFLECVQDMDHENMFWYRQDPGLGLRLIYFSYDVKMKEKGDIPEGYSVSREKKERFSLILESASTNQTSMYLCASSFPETDLVAGGPEYEQYFGPGTRLTVT.

The chain uses TRBV6-1 and TRBJ1-2; 7 bases agree with TRBD1. The CDR3 contains 13 residues. CDR1 MNHNS and CDR2 SASEGT come from the germline V gene. The V gene end was trimmed by 4 bases and the J gene end by 6 bases; junction bases not matched to a gene: 5. The chain's CDR3 is CASSVGRGNGYTF. CDR3 in DNA: TGTGCCAGCAGTGTTGGCAGGGGGAATGGCTACACCTTC.

The chain couples TRBV2 to TRBJ1-3; 8 bases match TRBD1. This CDR3 has 17 amino acids. Germline CDR1 is SNHLY and CDR2 is FYNNEI. The V and J ends lost 5 bases and 0 bases, in that order; junction bases with no gene match: 9. DNA of the CDR3: TGTGCCAGCAGTTTAGGACAGGGCCTTGACTCTGGAAACACCATATATTTT. It is translated as CASSLGQGLDSGNTIYF.